This T cell receptor beta chain is from a study of beta chain features in type 1 diabetes. The entirety of the isolated RNA underwent reverse transcription, so expressed TCRB transcripts were sequenced. Here immunoSEQ multiplex PCR was the method, and the copy in TCRdb shows in-frame clones only, minus some. The profile shows 550,000 to 850,000 clones, roughly 13% of them singletons. Comments on this clone: The target antigen is unknown. The junction departs from the called germline gene at one end, perhaps through a read error.

Whole-study results and caveats: Patients with Type 1 diabetes showed moderately but significantly shorter TCRB CDR3s in all four CD4+ subsets. The influence of HLA type on TCRB rearrangement stayed undetermined.

This TCR came from a man aged 18 to 30 with type 1 diabetes. Sequenced: naive CD4+ T cells from blood.

This CDR3 reads CASILRPGREGVF. The CDR3 coding sequence is TGTGCCAGCATCCTACGGCCAGGCCGGGAAGGGGTCTTT. The chain joins TRBV28 to TRBJ1-1; TRBD1 is a possible D gene (5 bases). Germline V gene lookup returns CDR1 MDHEN and CDR2 SYDVKM. The CDR3 sequence is 13 residues long. The full variable domain, rest sourced from reference TRBV28 and TRBJ1-1, is DVKVTQSSRYLVKRTGEKVFLECVQDMDHENMFWYRQDPGLGLRLIYFSYDVKMKEKGDIPEGYSVSREKKERFSLILESASTNQTSMYLCASILRPGREGVFGQGTRLTVV.